The 25 T cell receptor beta chains given below trace back to one sample, sequenced in a study of blood T cell repertoires in COVID-19. The assay was immunoSEQ multiplex PCR, and TCRdb's table has in-frame clones only and misses some. The sample lists 160,000 or so clones, approximately 90% occurring once. The material sequenced was peripheral blood. All receptors derive from a young man with acute or convalescent COVID-19.

The rearrangement joins TRBV6-6 to TRBJ2-3, with TRBD1 identical over 7 bases. The length of the CDR3 is 13 residues. Germline V gene lookup returns CDR1 MNHNY and CDR2 SVGAGI (reference sequence). V gave up 5 bases and J gave up 1 base; unmatched junction bases: 0. The CDR3: CASSRGRTDTQYF. CDR3 in DNA: TGTGCCAGCAGTAGGGGGCGCACAGATACGCAGTATTTT.

This sequence joins TRBV5-4 and TRBJ2-1, with D maybe TRBD1 (7 bases). V was shortened by 10 bases and J by 6 bases, with 17 bases between the two germline ends. The CDR3 length is 13 residues. In germline, CDR1 is SGHNT, CDR2 YYREEE (reference sequence). Here the CDR3 reads CAGHQGGINEQFF. CDR3 coding DNA: TGTGCCGGCCACCAGGGGGGAATCAATGAGCAGTTCTTC.

CDR3 region: CASSLGTGPWDEQYF. In nucleotides, the CDR3 is TGTGCCAGCAGCTTAGGGACAGGGCCGTGGGACGAGCAGTACTTC. V and J are TRBV7-9 and TRBJ2-7, with 8 bases matching TRBD1. Trimming at V came to 1 base and at J to 5 bases, leaving 7 bases not matched to a gene. The CDR3 spans 15 residues. From germline, CDR1 is SEHNR and CDR2 FQNEAQ (reference sequence).

V usage is TRBV2 and J usage is TRBJ1-1, with 7 bases matching TRBD1. The CDR3 covers 17 residues. V was clipped by 4 bases and J by 0 bases; unmatched bases: 11. CDR1 is SNHLY and CDR2 is FYNNEI in the germline V gene. The CDR3 bases are TGTGCCAGCAGTGCAAGGACAGGAGTAGGGATGAACACTGAAGCTTTCTTT. Translated: CASSARTGVGMNTEAFF.

V and J are TRBV29-1 and TRBJ2-3; D possibly corresponds to TRBD1 (10 bases). This CDR3 is built from 22 residues. Germline CDR1 and CDR2: SQVTM and ANQGSEA. V lost 3 bases to trimming and J lost 3 bases, with 37 bases between them. CDR3 region: CSVERGQGPILAGNSKTDTQYF. The CDR3 nucleotides are TGCAGCGTTGAGAGGGGACAGGGGCCCATCCTAGCGGGAAATAGTAAGACAGATACGCAGTATTTT.

With respect to this clone: An end of the junction differs from the germline gene, which may be a read error. The gene calls are TRBV28 and TRBJ2-7; 8 bases map to TRBD1. Germline values: CDR1 MDHEN, CDR2 SYDVKM. This CDR3 is 12 amino acids long. For the CDR3, the DNA is TGTGCCAGCAGTTTACTGAGACAGGGGAACCACTTC. This translates into CASSLLRQGNHF.

V gene TRBV5-1 combines with J gene TRBJ2-5, with TRBD1 identical over 7 bases. The germline gives CDR1 SGHRS, CDR2 YFSETQ. Germline trimming cut 0 bases from V and 4 bases from J; bases unmatched to any gene: 9. The CDR3 loop spans 16 amino acids. The DNA of the CDR3 is TGCGCCAGCAGCTTGGACAGGGGCGTAGTAGGAGAGACCCAGTACTTC. It specifies CASSLDRGVVGETQYF.

This clone was counted a single time. This sequence joins TRBV15 and TRBJ2-3; D might be TRBD1 (6 bases). The CDR3 has 16 amino acids. The germline gives CDR1 LNHNV, CDR2 YYDKDF (reference sequence). V dropped 1 base and J dropped 2 bases, with 13 bases sitting between them. The chain's CDR3 is CATSRAWDTFTDTQYF. CDR3 nucleotides: TGTGCCACCAGCAGAGCTTGGGACACCTTCACAGATACGCAGTATTTT.

The genes are TRBV9 and TRBJ2-2, with TRBD2 identical over 12 bases. Trimming at V came to 0 bases and at J to 5 bases, leaving 5 bases not matched to a gene. There are 17 residues in the CDR3. CDR1 and CDR2 (germline): SGDLS, YYNGEE. In DNA form, the CDR3 reads TGTGCCAGCAGCGTAGCTAGCGGGGGGGCATGGACCGGGGAGCTGTTTTTT. Encoded protein: CASSVASGGAWTGELFF.

Comment on this clone: A read error may produce the germline difference seen at one junction end. This chain uses TRBV24-1 with TRBJ2-1, with 9 positions matching TRBD1. Germline CDR1 KGHDR, CDR2 SFDVKD. This CDR3 region has 11 residues. The CDR3 DNA is TGTGCCACCAGTGACGGGACAGGGATAGTCTTC. Protein sequence: CATSDGTGIVF.

This clone appeared once. The V call is TRBV19, the J call TRBJ2-7; TRBD1 might be the D (5 bases). Germline CDR1 and CDR2: LNHDA and SQIVND (reference sequence). V was clipped by 3 bases and J by 7 bases, with 19 bases between them. This CDR3 has 15 residues. The DNA for the CDR3 is TGTGCCAGTAGTATCGGTCCAGGGCCCTCTTCAGAGCAGTACTTC. Its translation: CASSIGPGPSSEQYF.

This chain joins TRBV6-5 and TRBJ2-2; the match to TRBD2 covers 12 bases. Germline CDR1 is MNHEY and CDR2 is SVGAGI. The CDR3 length is 15 residues. V was pared by 4 bases and J by 5 bases, with 2 bases of the junction left unmatched. CDR3 in DNA: TGTGCCAGCAGTTTGACTAGCGGGAGAACCGGGGAGCTGTTTTTT. Its translation: CASSLTSGRTGELFF.

This chain links TRBV28 with TRBJ2-7; 8 bases align to TRBD2. Germline assignment: CDR1 MDHEN and CDR2 SYDVKM. This CDR3 spans 12 amino acids. The V and J ends lost 4 bases and 7 bases, in that order; junction bases with no gene match: 3. CDR3: CASSSGGREQYF. In nucleotides, the CDR3 is TGTGCCAGCAGTTCGGGGGGGCGAGAGCAGTACTTC.

This clone showed up just once. Other DNA sequences in the same sample also yield this CDR3. The V call is TRBV9, the J call TRBJ1-2; weak D call: TRBD1 (5 bases). The length of the CDR3 is 13 residues. In germline, CDR1 is SGDLS, CDR2 YYNGEE. The germline V and J ends were trimmed by 1 base and 2 bases, with 6 bases remaining between them. CDR3 in DNA: TGTGCCAGCAGCGTACAGGGAAACTATGGCTACACCTTC. As protein: CASSVQGNYGYTF.

The CDR3: CASSEERGDREGTEAFF. Written as DNA, the CDR3 is TGTGCCAGCAGTGAAGAGAGGGGTGACAGGGAAGGCACTGAAGCTTTCTTT. The chain recombines TRBV2 with TRBJ1-1; 7 nucleotides agree with TRBD1. The CDR3 is 17 residues long. Trimming at V came to 1 base and at J to 4 bases, leaving 12 bases not matched to a gene. Looked up from germline, CDR1 is SNHLY and CDR2 is FYNNEI.

Comments on this clone: A junction boundary mismatches the germline segment, possibly from a read error. CDR3 nucleotides: TGTGCCAGCAGTGATTGGGGACAGGAGGAGAACTTC. This gives the protein CASSDWGQEENF. V gene TRBV2 combines with J gene TRBJ2-7; 8 nucleotides align to TRBD1. This CDR3 comprises 12 residues. CDR1 is SNHLY, CDR2 FYNNEI, per germline. The full variable domain, in which reference TRBV2 and TRBJ2-7 provide the parts outside the CDR3, is EPEVTQTPSHQVTQMGQEVILRCVPISNHLYFYWYRQILGQKVEFLVSFYNNEISEKSEIFDDQFSVERPDGSNFTLKIRSTKLEDSAMYFCASSDWGQEENFGPGTRLTVT.

This clone was observed a few times. CDR3 coding DNA: TGTGCCAGCAGCTTAGGACAGGGGCTATACAATGAGCAGTTCTTC. This codes for CASSLGQGLYNEQFF. The chain employs TRBV7-9 and TRBJ2-1; 8 nucleotides align to TRBD1. V gave up 1 base and J gave up 4 bases; unmatched junction bases: 3. The CDR3 loop spans 15 amino acids. Looked up from germline, CDR1 is SEHNR and CDR2 is FQNEAQ (reference sequence).

This rearrangement joins TRBV28 to TRBJ1-5; D uncertain. V gave up 6 bases and J gave up 0 bases, with 9 bases separating them. The CDR3 consists of 14 residues. Germline CDR1 MDHEN, CDR2 SYDVKM. The CDR3 DNA is TGTGCCAGCAGAGAGACACTTAGCAATCAGCCCCAGCATTTT. Translation gives CASRETLSNQPQHF. The whole variable domain, remainder taken from reference TRBV28 and TRBJ1-5, is DVKVTQSSRYLVKRTGEKVFLECVQDMDHENMFWYRQDPGLGLRLIYFSYDVKMKEKGDIPEGYSVSREKKERFSLILESASTNQTSMYLCASRETLSNQPQHFGDGTRLSIL.

This chain connects TRBV6-5 to TRBJ2-3, with TRBD1 identical over 7 bases. The CDR3 runs to 14 residues. V lost 4 bases and J lost 4; bases outside the gene matches: 5. Germline CDR1 MNHEY, CDR2 SVGAGI. The CDR3 DNA follows: TGTGCCAGCAGTTCCAGACAGGGTTCAGATACGCAGTATTTT. Translation: CASSSRQGSDTQYF.

The chain employs TRBV19 and TRBJ2-7, with TRBD2 matching 11 bases. CDR1 and CDR2 (germline): LNHDA, SQIVND (reference sequence). V trimming: 4 bases; J trimming: 2 bases; junction bases outside the gene matches: 7. This CDR3 contains 16 residues. As DNA, the CDR3 is TGTGCCAGTAGTACCCCGACTAGCGGGATCCCCTACGAGCAGTACTTC. Its translation: CASSTPTSGIPYEQYF. Full variable domain (outside the CDR3, taken from reference TRBV19 and TRBJ2-7): DGGITQSPKYLFRKEGQNVTLSCEQNLNHDAMYWYRQDPGQGLRLIYYSQIVNDFQKGDIAEGYSVSREKKESFPLTVTSAQKNPTAFYLCASSTPTSGIPYEQYFGPGTRLTVT.

The chain uses TRBV3-1 (or the pseudogene TRBV3-2) and TRBJ1-6, with D maybe TRBD1 (5 bases). The CDR3 runs to 15 residues. Germline lookup yields CDR1 LGHDT and CDR2 YNNKEL (reference sequence). Trimming shortened V by 3 bases and J by 0 bases, and 6 bases separated the two germline ends. The CDR3 nucleotides are TGTGCCAGCAGCCATGACAGCTCCTATAATTCACCCCTCCACTTT. As protein: CASSHDSSYNSPLHF.

The chain has TRBV2 and TRBJ2-7, with D possibly being TRBD2 (5 bases). The CDR3 consists of 15 residues. Germline CDR1 reads SNHLY; CDR2 reads FYNNEI. The ends were cut back, 10 bases at V and 0 bases at J, with 19 bases in the middle. The chain's CDR3 is CATRTGVSFSYEQYF. Here the CDR3 DNA reads TGTGCCACCCGGACCGGGGTCTCCTTCTCCTACGAGCAGTACTTC.

The chain recombines TRBV7-2 with TRBJ1-2, with D tentatively TRBD1 (6 bases). The germline gives CDR1 SGHTA, CDR2 FQGNSA. The CDR3 runs 15 residues. V dropped 4 bases and J dropped 7 bases, with 19 bases sitting between them. The CDR3 here is CASSSLTGSPTGYTF. In DNA form, the CDR3 reads TGTGCCAGCAGCTCCCTTACAGGGTCCCCGACTGGCTACACCTTC.

The CDR3 nucleotides read TGTGCCAGCAGCTTAGATCGGACTAGCAAAAATGAGCAGTTCTTC. It is translated as CASSLDRTSKNEQFF. The V call is TRBV7-9, the J call TRBJ2-1, with TRBD2 matching 8 bases. Trimming cost V 1 base and J 7 bases; bases outside gene matches: 6. Looked up from germline, CDR1 is SEHNR and CDR2 is FQNEAQ (reference sequence). CDR3 length: 15 amino acids.

The chain joins TRBV6-5 to TRBJ1-3; 7 bases match TRBD1. J was trimmed by 8 bases and V by 5 bases; bases with no gene match: 6. This CDR3 comprises 13 residues. CDR1 is MNHEY, CDR2 SVGAGI, per germline. CDR3: CASSLGQDYTIYF. The DNA of the CDR3 is TGTGCCAGCAGTCTCGGACAGGATTACACCATATATTTT.